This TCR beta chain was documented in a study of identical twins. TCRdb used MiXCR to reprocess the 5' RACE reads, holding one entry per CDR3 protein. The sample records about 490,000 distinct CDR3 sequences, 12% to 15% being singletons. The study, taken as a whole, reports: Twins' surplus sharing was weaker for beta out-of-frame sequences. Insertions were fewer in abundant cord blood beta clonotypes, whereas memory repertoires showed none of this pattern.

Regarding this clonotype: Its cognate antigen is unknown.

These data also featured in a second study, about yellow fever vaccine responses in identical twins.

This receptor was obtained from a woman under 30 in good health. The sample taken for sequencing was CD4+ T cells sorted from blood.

CDR3 loop: CASSSPGGATDTQYF. CDR3 DNA: TGCGCCAGCAGCTCTCCAGGTGGGGCGACAGATACGCAGTATTTT. The chain carries TRBV4-1 and TRBJ2-3; D is perhaps TRBD1 (5 bases). Trimming took 5 bases from V and 3 from J, leaving 15 bases between them. Looked up from germline, CDR1 is MGHRA and CDR2 is YSYEKL. This CDR3 is built from 15 residues.